This T cell receptor beta chain was retrieved from a study of control samples from healthy donors and cancer patients. The assay was immunoSEQ multiplex PCR, and TCRdb's table has in-frame clones only and misses some. The repertoire holds 100,000 or so clones, with roughly 80% as singletons. CDR1 is LNHDA, CDR2 SQIVND, per germline (reference sequence). Trimming took 5 bases from V and 7 from J, leaving 17 bases between them. The CDR3 has 14 amino acids. Material: blood. This TCR came from a woman in her forties or fifties in good health. This chain uses TRBV19 with TRBJ2-5; D gene ambiguous. The CDR3 DNA reads as TGTGCCAGTAGTGAGGAGTGGACCGTGAGGACCCAGTACTTC. Translating it yields CASSEEWTVRTQYF.